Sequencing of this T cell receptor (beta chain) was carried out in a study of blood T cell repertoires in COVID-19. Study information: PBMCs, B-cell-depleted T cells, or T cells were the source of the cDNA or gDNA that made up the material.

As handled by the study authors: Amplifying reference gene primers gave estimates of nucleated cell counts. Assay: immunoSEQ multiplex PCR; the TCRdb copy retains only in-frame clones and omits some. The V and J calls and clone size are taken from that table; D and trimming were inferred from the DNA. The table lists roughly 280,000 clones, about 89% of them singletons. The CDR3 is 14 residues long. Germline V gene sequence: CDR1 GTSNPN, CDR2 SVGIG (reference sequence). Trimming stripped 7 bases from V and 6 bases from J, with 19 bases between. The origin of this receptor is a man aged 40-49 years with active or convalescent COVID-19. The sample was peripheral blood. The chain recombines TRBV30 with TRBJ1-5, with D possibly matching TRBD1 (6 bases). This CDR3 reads CAYSHGGAGQPQHF. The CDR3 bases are TGTGCCTACTCCCACGGGGGGGCGGGTCAGCCCCAGCATTTT.